Sequencing of this T cell receptor beta chain was carried out in a study of T-cell reconstitution after alpha-beta-depleted transplantation in children. A library of TCRbeta sequences, prepared with unique molecular identifiers, was generated. TCRdb reanalysed the PCR reads using MiXCR and keeps one entry per CDR3 protein. Here the sample spans 200,000 to 250,000 distinct CDR3 sequences, approximately 11% being singletons. This CDR3 is 13 amino acids long. V lost 5 bases and J lost 4, with 11 bases in between. CDR1 and CDR2 from the germline V gene are SNHLY and FYNNEI. This clonotype has ten or more counts.

The V and J genes are TRBV2 and TRBJ1-1; the D gene is possibly TRBD1 (6 bases). Sequencing was performed on PBMCs, taken before TCRalphabeta/CD19-depleted stem cell transplant. This TCR came from a child in the first two years of life with acute myeloid leukemia, due to receive a stem cell transplant. The CDR3 sequence: CASSMGAITEAFF. CDR3 coding DNA: TGTGCCAGCAGTATGGGGGCTATCACTGAAGCTTTCTTT.